These 11 T cell receptor beta chains came from one sample sequenced in a study of CD4+ T cells in melanoma. The assay was immunoSEQ multiplex PCR, and TCRdb's table has in-frame clones only and misses some. The sample lists about 140,000 clones, about 93% occurring once. These receptors originate from a human donor with melanoma.

The genes are TRBV19 and TRBJ2-6; TRBD1 aligns across 8 bases. V was clipped by 4 bases and J by 0 bases; unmatched bases: 2. There are 16 residues in the CDR3. The V gene's germline CDR1 is LNHDA and CDR2 SQIVND (reference sequence). The CDR3 reads CASSRQGRSGANVLTF. In DNA form, the CDR3 reads TGTGCCAGTAGTAGACAGGGGCGCTCTGGGGCCAACGTCCTGACTTTC. Complete variable domain (other parts from reference TRBV19 and TRBJ2-6): DGGITQSPKYLFRKEGQNVTLSCEQNLNHDAMYWYRQDPGQGLRLIYYSQIVNDFQKGDIAEGYSVSREKKESFPLTVTSAQKNPTAFYLCASSRQGRSGANVLTFGAGSRLTVL.

V gene TRBV9 combines with J gene TRBJ2-1, with 8 bases identical to TRBD1. Germline CDR1 is SGDLS and CDR2 is YYNGEE. With 4 bases clipped from V and 8 bases from J, the junction kept 14 bases outside the gene matches. The CDR3 has 16 amino acids. In DNA form, the CDR3 reads TGTGCCAGCAGCCTCAGAGGACAGGGTGGTTTATATGAGCAGTTCTTC. As protein: CASSLRGQGGLYEQFF.

The V gene is TRBV7-9, the J gene TRBJ2-5; TRBD2 might be the D (6 bases). V was pared by 5 bases and J by 5 bases, with 21 bases between. CDR3 size: 16 residues. CDR1 and CDR2 (germline): SEHNR, FQNEAQ (reference sequence). The CDR3 region is CASSARLGQPRETQYF. The CDR3 nucleotides read TGTGCCAGCAGCGCAAGACTAGGCCAACCTCGGGAGACCCAGTACTTC.

The chain recombines TRBV7-2 with TRBJ2-7, with 9 bases matching TRBD1. This CDR3 has 15 amino acids. Germline V gene data show CDR1 as SGHTA and CDR2 as FQGNSA. V dropped 5 bases and J dropped 7; count of bases not matched to a gene: 12. The CDR3: CASSPGTGYPGEQYF. In DNA, the CDR3 is TGTGCCAGCAGCCCCGGGACAGGGTATCCAGGGGAGCAGTACTTC.

V gene TRBV5-1 combines with J gene TRBJ2-7, with TRBD1 matching 11 bases. Germline assignment: CDR1 SGHRS and CDR2 YFSETQ. CDR3 length: 15 residues. With 0 bases clipped from V and 3 bases from J, the junction kept 2 bases outside the gene matches. This CDR3 is CASSLAGTGGYEQYF. CDR3 bases: TGCGCCAGCAGCTTGGCCGGGACAGGGGGCTACGAGCAGTACTTC.

The chain combines TRBV27 with TRBJ1-4; no firm D call. Germline assignment: CDR1 MNHEY and CDR2 SMNVEV (reference sequence). CDR3 length: 15 amino acids. Trimming took 4 bases from V and 5 from J, leaving 14 bases between them. CDR3 in DNA: TGTGCCAGCAGTTCCCGACGAGTAGGGAATGAAAAACTGTTTTTT. Amino acid sequence: CASSSRRVGNEKLFF.

The chain has TRBV5-4 and TRBJ2-7; D gene unclear. Germline CDR1 and CDR2: SGHNT and YYREEE (reference sequence). Trimming removed 3 bases at V and 1 base at J, with 8 bases between. This CDR3 spans 13 amino acids. The CDR3 sequence: CASSSANSYEQYF. DNA of the CDR3: TGTGCCAGCAGCTCTGCAAATTCCTACGAGCAGTACTTC.

The chain joins TRBV4-2 to TRBJ2-3; TRBD2 matches 10 bases. The CDR3 contains 15 residues. The trim removed 4 bases at V and 7 bases at J, leaving 8 bases unmatched. Germline CDR1 LGHNA, CDR2 YNFKEQ. CDR3 amino acids: CASSRERGGMYTQYF. The CDR3 bases are TGTGCCAGCAGCCGCGAGCGGGGGGGCATGTATACGCAGTATTTT.

The V call is TRBV27, the J call TRBJ1-5; TRBD1 agrees at 8 bases. The CDR3 totals 16 residues. Germline CDR1 reads MNHEY; CDR2 reads SMNVEV (reference sequence). The ends lost 6 bases at V and 3 bases at J; junction bases unmatched: 10. This chain's CDR3 is CASRRDGTGHNQPQHF. CDR3 sequence (DNA): TGTGCCAGCAGGCGGGACGGGACAGGCCACAATCAGCCCCAGCATTTT.

The chain links TRBV14 to TRBJ2-1; 10 nucleotides line up with TRBD1. Germline V gene sequence: CDR1 SGHDN, CDR2 FVKESK. V lost 4 bases, J lost 2 bases, and 2 bases stayed unmatched. This CDR3 has 15 amino acids. CDR3 amino acids: CASSRDRGAYNEQFF. CDR3 nucleotides: TGTGCCAGCAGCCGGGACAGGGGTGCCTACAATGAGCAGTTCTTC.

The chain combines TRBV6-1 with TRBJ2-7; tentatively, D is TRBD1 (6 bases). The germline V and J ends were trimmed by 1 base and 0 bases, with 13 bases remaining between them. The CDR3 consists of 16 residues. Germline CDR1 and CDR2: MNHNS and SASEGT. The CDR3 region is CASSEETGWGSYEQYF. As DNA, the CDR3 is TGTGCCAGCAGTGAAGAAACAGGGTGGGGCTCCTACGAGCAGTACTTC.